What follows are 11 T cell receptor beta chains derived from one specimen sequenced in a study of T cells in narcolepsy. The table came from immunoSEQ multiplex PCR; TCRdb's copy has only in-frame clones and leaves some out. The table lists about 35,000 clones, about nine tenths of them singletons. The sequenced sample consisted of CD45RA- memory CD4+ T cells from PBMCs. These receptors all come from a human donor with narcolepsy.

The V and J genes are TRBV29-1 and TRBJ1-1; TRBD1 agrees at 8 bases. This CDR3 comprises 13 residues. V dropped 6 bases and J dropped 0; count of bases not matched to a gene: 3. CDR1 and CDR2 (germline): SQVTM, ANQGSEA. In DNA, the CDR3 is TGCAGCGTCCGACAGGGGTTGAACACTGAAGCTTTCTTT. This codes for CSVRQGLNTEAFF.

V is TRBV6-1 and J is TRBJ1-1; D may be TRBD1 (5 bases). Germline values: CDR1 MNHNS, CDR2 SASEGT. This CDR3 is built from 13 residues. Trimming took off 11 bases at V and 7 bases at J, with 20 bases between the two ends. The DNA for the CDR3 is TGTGCCCACAGTAATCTGATCCAGGGTGAAGCTTTCTTT. Translation: CAHSNLIQGEAFF.

The chain links TRBV7-2 to TRBJ2-5; maybe TRBD2 (5 bases). CDR1 and CDR2 (germline): SGHTA, FQGNSA. There are 15 residues in the CDR3. V was shortened by 1 base and J by 5 bases, with 14 bases between the two germline ends. The CDR3 DNA follows: TGTGCCAGCAGCTTAGGAAGCGGACGCCGGGAGACCCAGTACTTC. Translating gives CASSLGSGRRETQYF. The full variable domain, rest sourced from reference TRBV7-2 and TRBJ2-5, is GAGVSQSPSNKVTEKGKDVELRCDPISGHTALYWYRQSLGQGLEFLIYFQGNSAPDKSGLPSDRFSAERTGGSVSTLTIQRTQQEDSAVYLCASSLGSGRRETQYFGPGTRLLVL.

The chain couples TRBV19 to TRBJ1-6, with a weak D call TRBD1 (5 bases). Per germline, CDR1 LNHDA and CDR2 SQIVND (reference sequence). There are 13 residues in the CDR3. The V end lost 7 bases, the J end lost 5 bases, and 9 bases lay between the germline ends. As DNA, the CDR3 is TGTGCCAGTACGCTGACAGATAATTCACCCCTCCACTTT. This translates into CASTLTDNSPLHF.

V usage is TRBV15 and J usage is TRBJ2-5; possibly TRBD2 for D (6 bases). Trimming left V 5 bases short and J 5 bases short, with 18 bases between. Germline V gene data show CDR1 as LNHNV and CDR2 as YYDKDF (reference sequence). The CDR3 has 15 residues. The CDR3 DNA is TGTGCCACCAGCGCAAGGAGGGGTCCGAGGGAGACCCAGTACTTC. Its translation is CATSARRGPRETQYF.

This chain connects TRBV9 to TRBJ1-1, with D unresolved. From germline, CDR1 is SGDLS and CDR2 YYNGEE. V dropped 0 bases and J dropped 0 bases, with 3 bases sitting between them. CDR3 length: 13 amino acids. CDR3 nucleotides: TGTGCCAGCAGCGTAGCCCTGAACACTGAAGCTTTCTTT. Translating it yields CASSVALNTEAFF.

The gene calls are TRBV5-4 and TRBJ2-3; 7 bases map to TRBD2. V trimming: 2 bases; J trimming: 1 base; junction bases outside the gene matches: 1. Germline V gives CDR1 SGHNT, CDR2 YYREEE (reference sequence). This CDR3 is 14 amino acids long. In DNA form, the CDR3 reads TGTGCCAGCAGCTTAACTAGCGGCACAGATACGCAGTATTTT. This encodes CASSLTSGTDTQYF.

This clone has only a few counts. The rearrangement uses TRBV19 and TRBJ2-1; 7 bases align to TRBD1. This CDR3 is built from 14 residues. Germline loops: CDR1 LNHDA, CDR2 SQIVND (reference sequence). The V segment lost 7 bases and the J segment 5 bases; nucleotides outside the gene matches: 8. The CDR3 bases are TGTGCCAGTAAACAGGGGCCTTCTAACAATGAGCAGTTCTTC. This translates into CASKQGPSNNEQFF.

The chain employs TRBV20-1 and TRBJ1-1; D is ambiguous. Germline V CDR1 and CDR2: DFQATT, SNEGSKA (reference sequence). There are 11 residues in the CDR3. Trimming pared 1 base from V and 0 bases from J, leaving 0 bases between. As DNA, the CDR3 is TGCAGTGCTAGAGTGAACACTGAAGCTTTCTTT. The encoded protein is CSARVNTEAFF.

To note about this clone: At one end the junction does not follow the germline gene, possibly because of a read error. The chain recombines TRBV10-3 with TRBJ1-2; TRBD1 agrees at 8 bases. From germline, CDR1 is ENHRY and CDR2 SYGVKD. This CDR3 region has 13 residues. CDR3 in amino acids: CAISELQGDGYTF. The CDR3 DNA reads as TGTGCCATCAGCGAGTTACAGGGGGATGGCTACACCTTC.

This sequence joins TRBV6-5 and TRBJ1-5, with 8 nucleotides matching TRBD1. This CDR3 spans 13 amino acids. V lost 7 bases, J lost 2 bases, and 1 base stayed unmatched. Germline loops: CDR1 MNHEY, CDR2 SVGAGI. The DNA for the CDR3 is TGTGCCAGCAAGGGACAGGGCAATCAGCCCCAGCATTTT. Its protein is CASKGQGNQPQHF.